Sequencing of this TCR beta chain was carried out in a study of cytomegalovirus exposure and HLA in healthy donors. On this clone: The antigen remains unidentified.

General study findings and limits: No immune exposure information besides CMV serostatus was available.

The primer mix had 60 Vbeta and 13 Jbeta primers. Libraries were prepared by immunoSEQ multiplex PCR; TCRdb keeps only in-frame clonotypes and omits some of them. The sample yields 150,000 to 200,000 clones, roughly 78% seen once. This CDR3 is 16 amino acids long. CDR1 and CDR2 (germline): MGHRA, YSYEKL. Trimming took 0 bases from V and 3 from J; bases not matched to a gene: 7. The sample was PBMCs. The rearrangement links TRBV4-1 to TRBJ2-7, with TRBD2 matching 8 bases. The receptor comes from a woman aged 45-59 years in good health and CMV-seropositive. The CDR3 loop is CASSQEEVAGFYEQYF. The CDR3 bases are TGCGCCAGCAGCCAAGAAGAGGTAGCGGGGTTCTACGAGCAGTACTTC.